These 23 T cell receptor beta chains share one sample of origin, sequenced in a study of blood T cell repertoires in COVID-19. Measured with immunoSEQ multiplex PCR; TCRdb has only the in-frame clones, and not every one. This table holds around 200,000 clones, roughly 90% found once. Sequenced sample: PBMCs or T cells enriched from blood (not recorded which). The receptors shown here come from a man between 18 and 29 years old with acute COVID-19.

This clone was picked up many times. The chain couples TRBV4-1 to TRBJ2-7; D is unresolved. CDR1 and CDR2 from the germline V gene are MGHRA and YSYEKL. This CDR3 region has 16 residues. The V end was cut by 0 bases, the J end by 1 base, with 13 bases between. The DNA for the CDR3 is TGCGCCAGCAGCCAAGATGTAAACTTTCTTTCCTACGAGCAGTACTTC. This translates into CASSQDVNFLSYEQYF.

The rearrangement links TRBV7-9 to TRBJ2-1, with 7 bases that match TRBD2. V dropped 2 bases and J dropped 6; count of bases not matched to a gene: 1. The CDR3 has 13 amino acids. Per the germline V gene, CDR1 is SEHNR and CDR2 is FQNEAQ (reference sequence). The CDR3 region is CASSLSSGNEQFF. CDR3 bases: TGTGCCAGCAGCTTATCTAGCGGCAATGAGCAGTTCTTC.

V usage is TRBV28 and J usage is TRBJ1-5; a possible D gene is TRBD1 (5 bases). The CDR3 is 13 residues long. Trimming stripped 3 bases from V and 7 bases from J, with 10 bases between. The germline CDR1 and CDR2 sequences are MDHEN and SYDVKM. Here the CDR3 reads CASSFPGVQPQHF. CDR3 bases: TGTGCCAGCAGTTTCCCGGGGGTCCAGCCCCAGCATTTT.

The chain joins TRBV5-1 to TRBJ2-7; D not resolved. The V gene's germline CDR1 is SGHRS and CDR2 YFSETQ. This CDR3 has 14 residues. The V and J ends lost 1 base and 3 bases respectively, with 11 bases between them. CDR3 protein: CASSLSTEGYEQYF. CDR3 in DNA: TGCGCCAGCAGCTTGTCTACAGAAGGCTACGAGCAGTACTTC.

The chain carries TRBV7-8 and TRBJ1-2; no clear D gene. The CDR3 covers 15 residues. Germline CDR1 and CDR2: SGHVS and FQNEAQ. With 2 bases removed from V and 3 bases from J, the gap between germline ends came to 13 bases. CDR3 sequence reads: CASSLSEISDYGYTF. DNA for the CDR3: TGTGCCAGCAGCTTATCGGAGATTTCTGACTATGGCTACACCTTC.

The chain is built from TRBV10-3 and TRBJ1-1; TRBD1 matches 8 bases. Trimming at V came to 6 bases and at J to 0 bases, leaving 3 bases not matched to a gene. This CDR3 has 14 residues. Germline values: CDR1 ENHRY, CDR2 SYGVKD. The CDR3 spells CAIRAGGMNTEAFF. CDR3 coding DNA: TGTGCCATCAGAGCAGGGGGCATGAACACTGAAGCTTTCTTT.

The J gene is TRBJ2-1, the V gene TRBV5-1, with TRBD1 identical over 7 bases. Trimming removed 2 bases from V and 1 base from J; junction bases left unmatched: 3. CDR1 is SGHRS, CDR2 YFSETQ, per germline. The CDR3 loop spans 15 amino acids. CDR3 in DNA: TGCGCCAGCAGCTTAGAGGGGGCATCCTACAATGAGCAGTTCTTC. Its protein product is CASSLEGASYNEQFF.

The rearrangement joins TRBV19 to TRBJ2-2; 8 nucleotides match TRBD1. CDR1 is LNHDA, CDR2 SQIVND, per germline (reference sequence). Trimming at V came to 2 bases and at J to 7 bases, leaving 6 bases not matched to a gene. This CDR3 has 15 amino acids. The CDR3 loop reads CASSITGGSSGELFF. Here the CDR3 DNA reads TGTGCCAGTAGTATAACAGGGGGAAGCAGCGGGGAGCTGTTTTTT.

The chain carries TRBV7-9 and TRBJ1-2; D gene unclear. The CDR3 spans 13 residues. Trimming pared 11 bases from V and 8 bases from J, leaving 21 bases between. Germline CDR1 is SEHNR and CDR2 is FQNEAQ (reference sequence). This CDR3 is CAGRPPIEGGYTF. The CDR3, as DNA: TGTGCCGGCCGGCCCCCCATAGAGGGAGGCTACACCTTC.

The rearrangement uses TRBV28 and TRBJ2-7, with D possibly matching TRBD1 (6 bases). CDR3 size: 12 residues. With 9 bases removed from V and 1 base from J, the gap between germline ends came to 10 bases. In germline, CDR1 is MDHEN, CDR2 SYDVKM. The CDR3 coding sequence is TGTGCCAGTTGGGACACGTCCTACGAGCAGTACTTC. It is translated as CASWDTSYEQYF. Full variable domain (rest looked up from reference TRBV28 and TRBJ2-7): DVKVTQSSRYLVKRTGEKVFLECVQDMDHENMFWYRQDPGLGLRLIYFSYDVKMKEKGDIPEGYSVSREKKERFSLILESASTNQTSMYLCASWDTSYEQYFGPGTRLTVT.

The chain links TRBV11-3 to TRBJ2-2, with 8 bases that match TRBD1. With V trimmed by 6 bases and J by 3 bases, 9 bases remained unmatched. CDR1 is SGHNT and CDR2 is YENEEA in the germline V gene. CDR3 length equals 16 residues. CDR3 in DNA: TGTGCCAGCAGTTCAAGACAGGGGTGGGACACCGGGGAGCTGTTTTTT. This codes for CASSSRQGWDTGELFF.

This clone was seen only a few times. The CDR3 DNA reads as TGTGCCTGGACCGCGGGAGGGCCAAGGGTCGGGGAGCTGTTTTTT. Its protein product is CAWTAGGPRVGELFF. The chain uses TRBV30 and TRBJ2-2; 9 positions agree with TRBD2. The CDR3 is made up of 15 amino acids. J gave up 7 bases and V 4 bases, and 10 bases lay outside the gene matches. Germline V CDR1 and CDR2: GTSNPN, SVGIG (reference sequence).

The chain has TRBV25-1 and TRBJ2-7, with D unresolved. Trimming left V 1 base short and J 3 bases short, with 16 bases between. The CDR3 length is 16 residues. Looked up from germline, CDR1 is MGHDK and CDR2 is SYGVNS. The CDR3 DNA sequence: TGTGCCAGCAGTGAATCAGAGCGCCAACCTGACTACGAGCAGTACTTC. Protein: CASSESERQPDYEQYF.

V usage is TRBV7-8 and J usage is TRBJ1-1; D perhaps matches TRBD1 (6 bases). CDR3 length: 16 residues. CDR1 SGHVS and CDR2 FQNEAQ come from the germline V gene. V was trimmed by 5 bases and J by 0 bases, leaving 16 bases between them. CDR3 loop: CASSPADRWMNTEAFF. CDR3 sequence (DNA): TGTGCCAGCAGCCCGGCAGACAGGTGGATGAACACTGAAGCTTTCTTT.

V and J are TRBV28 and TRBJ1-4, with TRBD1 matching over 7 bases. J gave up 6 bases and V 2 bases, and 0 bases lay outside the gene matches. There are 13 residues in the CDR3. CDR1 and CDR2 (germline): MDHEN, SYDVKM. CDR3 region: CASSLGTDEKLFF. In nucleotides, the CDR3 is TGTGCCAGCAGTTTAGGGACAGATGAAAAACTGTTTTTT.

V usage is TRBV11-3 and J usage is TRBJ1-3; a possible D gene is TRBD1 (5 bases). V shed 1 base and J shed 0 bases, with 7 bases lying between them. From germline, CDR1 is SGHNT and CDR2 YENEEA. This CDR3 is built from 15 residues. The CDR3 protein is CASSLAGISGNTIYF. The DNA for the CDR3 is TGTGCCAGCAGCTTAGCAGGGATCTCTGGAAACACCATATATTTT.

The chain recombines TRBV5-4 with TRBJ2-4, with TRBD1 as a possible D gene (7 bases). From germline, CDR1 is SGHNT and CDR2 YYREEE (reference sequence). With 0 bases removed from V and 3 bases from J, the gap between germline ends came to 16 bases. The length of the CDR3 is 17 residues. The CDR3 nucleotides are TGTGCCAGCAGCTTGGGCGGCGCCCAGGGGGGCAAAAACATTCAGTACTTC. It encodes CASSLGGAQGGKNIQYF.

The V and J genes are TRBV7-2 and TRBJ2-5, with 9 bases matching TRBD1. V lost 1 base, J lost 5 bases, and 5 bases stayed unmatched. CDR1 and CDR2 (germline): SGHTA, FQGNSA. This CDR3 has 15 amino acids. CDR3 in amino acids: CASSLGGQGPETQYF. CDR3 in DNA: TGTGCCAGCAGCTTAGGGGGACAGGGTCCCGAGACCCAGTACTTC.

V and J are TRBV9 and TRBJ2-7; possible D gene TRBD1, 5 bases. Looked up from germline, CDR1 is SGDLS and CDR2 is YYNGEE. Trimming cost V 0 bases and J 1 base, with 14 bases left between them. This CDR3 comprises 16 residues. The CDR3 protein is CASSVDPQGRSYEQYF. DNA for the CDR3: TGTGCCAGCAGCGTAGATCCCCAGGGAAGGTCCTACGAGCAGTACTTC.

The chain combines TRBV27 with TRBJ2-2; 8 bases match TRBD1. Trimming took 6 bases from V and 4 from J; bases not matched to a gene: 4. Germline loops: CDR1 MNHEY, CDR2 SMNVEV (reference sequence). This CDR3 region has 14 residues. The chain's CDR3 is CASRDRVRTGELFF. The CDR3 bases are TGTGCCAGCAGGGACAGGGTACGCACCGGGGAGCTGTTTTTT.

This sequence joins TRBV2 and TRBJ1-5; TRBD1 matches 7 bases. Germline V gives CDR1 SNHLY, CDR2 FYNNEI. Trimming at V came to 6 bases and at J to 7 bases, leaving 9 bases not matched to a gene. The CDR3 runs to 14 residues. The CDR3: CASRGGTGEQPQHF. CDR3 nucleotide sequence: TGTGCCAGCAGGGGTGGTACAGGGGAGCAGCCCCAGCATTTT.

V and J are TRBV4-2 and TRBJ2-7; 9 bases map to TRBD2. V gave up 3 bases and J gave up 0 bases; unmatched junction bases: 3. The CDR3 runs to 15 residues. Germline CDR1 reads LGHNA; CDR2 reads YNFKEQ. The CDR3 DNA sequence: TGTGCCAGCAGCCAGCAGACTAGCGGCTCCTACGAGCAGTACTTC. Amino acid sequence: CASSQQTSGSYEQYF.

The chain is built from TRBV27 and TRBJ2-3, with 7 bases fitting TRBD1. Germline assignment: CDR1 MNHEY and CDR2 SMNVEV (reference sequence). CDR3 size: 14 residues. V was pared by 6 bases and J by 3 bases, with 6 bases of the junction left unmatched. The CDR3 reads CASSSTGTTDTQYF. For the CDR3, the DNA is TGTGCCAGCAGCTCGACAGGGACGACAGATACGCAGTATTTT.